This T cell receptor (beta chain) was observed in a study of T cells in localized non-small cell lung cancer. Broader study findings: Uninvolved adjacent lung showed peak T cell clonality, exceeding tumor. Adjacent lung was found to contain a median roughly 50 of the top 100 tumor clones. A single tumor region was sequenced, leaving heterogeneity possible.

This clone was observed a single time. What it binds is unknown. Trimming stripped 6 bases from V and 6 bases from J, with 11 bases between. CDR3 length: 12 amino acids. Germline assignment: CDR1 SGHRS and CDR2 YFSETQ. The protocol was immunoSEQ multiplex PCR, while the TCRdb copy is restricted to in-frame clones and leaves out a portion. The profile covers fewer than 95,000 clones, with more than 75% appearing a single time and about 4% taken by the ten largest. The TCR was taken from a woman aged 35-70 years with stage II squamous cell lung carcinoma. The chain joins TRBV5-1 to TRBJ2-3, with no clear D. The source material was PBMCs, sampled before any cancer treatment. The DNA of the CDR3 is TGCGCCAGCAAACAAGGTGGGGATACGCAGTATTTT. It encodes CASKQGGDTQYF.